This TCR beta chain was retrieved from a study of CD8+ T cells in alopecia areata. Sequencing relied on a cDNA template that was reverse transcribed from extracted RNA. TCRdb keeps only in-frame clones here, not all; method: immunoSEQ multiplex PCR. The data hold approximately 210,000 clones, with about 60% observed a single time. The CDR3 consists of 14 residues. The germline gives CDR1 MNHEY, CDR2 SMNVEV (reference sequence). The V gene lost 6 bases and the J gene lost 7 bases, with 18 bases spanning the gap. Treatment noted: oral pan-JAK inhibitor, 5-10 mg twice daily. Lesional scalp punch biopsies and peripheral blood were collected from alopecia areata patients. Sorting from PBMCs produced CD4+ and CD8+ T cells. Turning to this clone: The antigen is undetermined.

Overall study findings and caveats: Normal scalp had lower clonality than lesional scalp, with alopecia totalis/universalis lesions showing this most strongly. Since there was just one nonresponder, nobody can yet say how baseline CD8+ expansion ties to response.

This chain connects TRBV27 to TRBJ2-5; maybe TRBD2 (5 bases). The sequenced sample was CD4+ T cells sorted from blood, obtained at week 4, from a patient treated with tofacitinib. This receptor was taken from a human donor with alopecia areata. The CDR3 reads CASSFDRAAGTQYF. CDR3 coding DNA: TGTGCCAGCAGCTTCGACCGGGCCGCGGGGACCCAGTACTTC.